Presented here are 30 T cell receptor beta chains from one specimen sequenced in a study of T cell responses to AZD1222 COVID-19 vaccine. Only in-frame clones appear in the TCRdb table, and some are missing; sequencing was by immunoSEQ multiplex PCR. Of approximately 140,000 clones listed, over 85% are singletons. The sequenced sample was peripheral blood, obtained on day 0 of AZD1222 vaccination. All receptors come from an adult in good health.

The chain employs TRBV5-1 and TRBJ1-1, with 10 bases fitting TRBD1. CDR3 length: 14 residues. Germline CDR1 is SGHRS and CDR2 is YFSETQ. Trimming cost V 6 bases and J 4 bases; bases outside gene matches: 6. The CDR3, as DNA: TGCGCCAGCAACCGACAGGGGGCGAGCACTGAAGCTTTCTTT. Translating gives CASNRQGASTEAFF. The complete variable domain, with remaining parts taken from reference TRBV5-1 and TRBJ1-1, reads KAGVTQTPRYLIKTRGQQVTLSCSPISGHRSVSWYQQTPGQGLQFLFEYFSETQRNKGNFPGRFSGRQFSNSRSEMNVSTLELGDSALYLCASNRQGASTEAFFGQGTRLTVV.

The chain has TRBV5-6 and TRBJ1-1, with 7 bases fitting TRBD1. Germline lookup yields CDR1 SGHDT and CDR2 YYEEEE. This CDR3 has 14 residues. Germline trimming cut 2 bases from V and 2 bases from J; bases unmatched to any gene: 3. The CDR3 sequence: CASSLGTANTEAFF. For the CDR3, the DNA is TGTGCCAGCAGCTTAGGGACAGCCAACACTGAAGCTTTCTTT.

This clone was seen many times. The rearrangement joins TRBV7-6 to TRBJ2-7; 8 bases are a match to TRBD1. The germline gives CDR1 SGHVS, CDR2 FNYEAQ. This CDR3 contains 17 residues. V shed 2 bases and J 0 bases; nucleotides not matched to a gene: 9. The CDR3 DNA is TGTGCCAGCAGCTTACCCGGACAGGGTTCCTACTCCTACGAGCAGTACTTC. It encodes CASSLPGQGSYSYEQYF.

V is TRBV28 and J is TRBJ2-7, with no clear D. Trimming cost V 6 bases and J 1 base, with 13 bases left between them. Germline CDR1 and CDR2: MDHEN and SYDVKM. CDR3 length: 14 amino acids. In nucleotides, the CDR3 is TGTGCCAGCAGGGTTGGGGATCCTTCCTACGAGCAGTACTTC. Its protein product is CASRVGDPSYEQYF.

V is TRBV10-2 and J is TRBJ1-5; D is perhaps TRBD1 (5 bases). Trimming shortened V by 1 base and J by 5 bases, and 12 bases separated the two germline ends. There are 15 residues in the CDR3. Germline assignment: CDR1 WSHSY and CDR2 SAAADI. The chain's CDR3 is CASSELWGADQPQHF. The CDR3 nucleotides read TGCGCCAGCAGTGAGTTGTGGGGCGCGGATCAGCCCCAGCATTTT.

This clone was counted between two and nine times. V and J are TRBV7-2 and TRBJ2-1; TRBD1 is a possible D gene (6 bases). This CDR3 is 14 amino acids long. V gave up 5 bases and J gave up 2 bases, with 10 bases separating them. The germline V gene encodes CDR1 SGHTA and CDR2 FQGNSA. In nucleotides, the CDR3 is TGTGCCAGCAGCCCCGACAGGACCTACAATGAGCAGTTCTTC. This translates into CASSPDRTYNEQFF.

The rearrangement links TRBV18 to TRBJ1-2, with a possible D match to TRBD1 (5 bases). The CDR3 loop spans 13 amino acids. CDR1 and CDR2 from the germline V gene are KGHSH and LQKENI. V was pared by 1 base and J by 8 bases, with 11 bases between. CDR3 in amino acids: CASSPRGIRGYTF. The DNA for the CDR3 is TGTGCCAGCTCACCACGGGGGATACGGGGCTACACCTTC.

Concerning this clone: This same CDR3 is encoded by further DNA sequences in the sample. CDR3 bases: TGCGCCAGCAGCTTCGGGAGCATGAACACTGAAGCTTTCTTT. It codes for CASSFGSMNTEAFF. V usage is TRBV5-1 and J usage is TRBJ1-1; unclear D gene. The V end lost 2 bases, the J end lost 0 bases, and 8 bases lay between the germline ends. Germline values: CDR1 SGHRS, CDR2 YFSETQ. This CDR3 region has 14 residues.

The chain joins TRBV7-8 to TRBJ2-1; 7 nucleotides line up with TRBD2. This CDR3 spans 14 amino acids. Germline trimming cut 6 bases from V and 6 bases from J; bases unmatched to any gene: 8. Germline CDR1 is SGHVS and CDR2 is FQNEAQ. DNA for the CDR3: TGTGCCAGCAGGCCAACCGCGGGAGCCAATGAGCAGTTCTTC. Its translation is CASRPTAGANEQFF. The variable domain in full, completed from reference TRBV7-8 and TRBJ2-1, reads GAGVSQSPRYKVAKRGQDVALRCDPISGHVSLFWYQQALGQGPEFLTYFQNEAQLDKSGLPSDRFFAERPEGSVSTLKIQRTQQEDSAVYLCASRPTAGANEQFFGPGTRLTVL.

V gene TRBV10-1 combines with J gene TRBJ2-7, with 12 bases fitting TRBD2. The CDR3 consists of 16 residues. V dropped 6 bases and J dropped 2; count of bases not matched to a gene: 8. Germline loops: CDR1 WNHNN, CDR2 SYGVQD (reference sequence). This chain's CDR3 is CASSATSGGPTYEQYF. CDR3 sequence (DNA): TGCGCCAGCAGCGCGACTAGCGGGGGACCCACCTACGAGCAGTACTTC.

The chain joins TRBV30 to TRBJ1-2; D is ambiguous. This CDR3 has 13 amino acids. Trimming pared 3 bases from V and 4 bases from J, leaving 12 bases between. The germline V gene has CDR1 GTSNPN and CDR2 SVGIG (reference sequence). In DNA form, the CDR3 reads TGTGCCTGGAGAGTAAGTGGATCCTATGGCTACACCTTC. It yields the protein CAWRVSGSYGYTF.

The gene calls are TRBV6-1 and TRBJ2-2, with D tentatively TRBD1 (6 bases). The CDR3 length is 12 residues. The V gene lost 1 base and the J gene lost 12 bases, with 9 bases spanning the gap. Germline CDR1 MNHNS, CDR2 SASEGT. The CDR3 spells CASSEEGVQLFF. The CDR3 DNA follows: TGTGCCAGCAGTGAAGAGGGGGTTCAGCTGTTTTTT.

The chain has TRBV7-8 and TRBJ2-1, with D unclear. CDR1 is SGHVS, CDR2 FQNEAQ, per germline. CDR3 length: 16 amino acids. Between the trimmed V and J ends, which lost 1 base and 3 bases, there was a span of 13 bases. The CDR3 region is CASSLGQERLYNEQFF. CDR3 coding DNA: TGTGCCAGCAGCTTAGGGCAGGAGAGGCTCTACAATGAGCAGTTCTTC.

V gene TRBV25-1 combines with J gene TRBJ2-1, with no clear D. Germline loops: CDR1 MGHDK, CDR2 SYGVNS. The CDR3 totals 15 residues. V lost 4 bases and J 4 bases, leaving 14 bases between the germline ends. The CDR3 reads CASSVRQRQYNEQFF. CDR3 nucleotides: TGTGCCAGCAGTGTACGTCAGCGACAATACAATGAGCAGTTCTTC.

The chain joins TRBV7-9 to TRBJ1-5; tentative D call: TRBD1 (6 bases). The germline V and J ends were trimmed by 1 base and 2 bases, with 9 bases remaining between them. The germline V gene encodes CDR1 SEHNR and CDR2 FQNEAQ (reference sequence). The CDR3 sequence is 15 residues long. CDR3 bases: TGTGCCAGCAGCTTAGGGGGGCAAGGCAATCAGCCCCAGCATTTT. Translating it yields CASSLGGQGNQPQHF.

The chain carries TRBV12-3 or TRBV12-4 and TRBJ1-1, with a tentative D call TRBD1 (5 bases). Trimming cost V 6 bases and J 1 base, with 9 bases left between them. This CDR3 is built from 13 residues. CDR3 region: CASRSDRNTEAFF. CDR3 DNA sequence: TGTGCCAGCAGATCAGACAGGAACACTGAAGCTTTCTTT.

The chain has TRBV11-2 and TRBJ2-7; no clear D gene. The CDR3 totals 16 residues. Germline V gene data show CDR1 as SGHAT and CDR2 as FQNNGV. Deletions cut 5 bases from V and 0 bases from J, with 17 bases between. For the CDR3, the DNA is TGTGCCAGCAGCCCACCGCTACGCTTCAGCTCCTACGAGCAGTACTTC. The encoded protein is CASSPPLRFSSYEQYF.

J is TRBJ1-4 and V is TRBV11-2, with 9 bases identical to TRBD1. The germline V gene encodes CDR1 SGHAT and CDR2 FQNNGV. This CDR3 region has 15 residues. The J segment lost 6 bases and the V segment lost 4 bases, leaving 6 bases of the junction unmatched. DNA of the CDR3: TGTGCCAGCAGCTCGAAGACAGGGGGAGATGAAAAACTGTTTTTT. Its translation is CASSSKTGGDEKLFF.

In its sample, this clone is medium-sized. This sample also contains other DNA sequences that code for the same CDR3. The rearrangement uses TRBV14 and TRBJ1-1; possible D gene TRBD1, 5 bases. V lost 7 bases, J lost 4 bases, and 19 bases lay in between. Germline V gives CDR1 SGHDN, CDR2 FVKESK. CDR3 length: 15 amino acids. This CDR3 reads CASNPAQGGFTEAFF. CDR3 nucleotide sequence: TGTGCCAGCAACCCGGCGCAGGGAGGGTTCACTGAAGCTTTCTTT.

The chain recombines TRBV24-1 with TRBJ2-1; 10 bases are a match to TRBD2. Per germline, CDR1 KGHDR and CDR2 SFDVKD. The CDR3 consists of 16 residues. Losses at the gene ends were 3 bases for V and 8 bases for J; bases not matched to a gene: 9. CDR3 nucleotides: TGTGCCACCAGTGATGAAGACCTAGCGGGAGTCTATGAGCAGTTCTTC. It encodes CATSDEDLAGVYEQFF.

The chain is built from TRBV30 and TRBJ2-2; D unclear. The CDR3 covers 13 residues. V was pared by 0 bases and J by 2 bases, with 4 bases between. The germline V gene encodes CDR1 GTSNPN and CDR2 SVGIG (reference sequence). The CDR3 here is CAWSVDNTGELFF. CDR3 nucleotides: TGTGCCTGGAGTGTCGATAACACCGGGGAGCTGTTTTTT.

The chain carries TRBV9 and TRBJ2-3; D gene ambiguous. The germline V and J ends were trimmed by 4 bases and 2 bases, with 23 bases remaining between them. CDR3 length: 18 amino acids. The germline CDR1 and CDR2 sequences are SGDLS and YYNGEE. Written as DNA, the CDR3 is TGTGCCAGCAGCCCAATTAGTTTTACCTCTTACTACACAGATACGCAGTATTTT. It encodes CASSPISFTSYYTDTQYF.

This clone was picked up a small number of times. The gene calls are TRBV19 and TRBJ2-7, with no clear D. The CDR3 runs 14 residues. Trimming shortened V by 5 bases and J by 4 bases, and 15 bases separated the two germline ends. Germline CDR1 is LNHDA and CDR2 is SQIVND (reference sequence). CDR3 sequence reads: CASSFGRLFYEQYF. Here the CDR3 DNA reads TGTGCCAGTAGTTTTGGTCGGTTGTTTTACGAGCAGTACTTC.

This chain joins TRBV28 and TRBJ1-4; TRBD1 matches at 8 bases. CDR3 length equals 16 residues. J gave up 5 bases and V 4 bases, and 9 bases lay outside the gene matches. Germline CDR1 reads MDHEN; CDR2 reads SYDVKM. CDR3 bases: TGTGCCAGCAGTTCACCCGACAGGGGTGAAAATGAAAAACTGTTTTTT. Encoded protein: CASSSPDRGENEKLFF.

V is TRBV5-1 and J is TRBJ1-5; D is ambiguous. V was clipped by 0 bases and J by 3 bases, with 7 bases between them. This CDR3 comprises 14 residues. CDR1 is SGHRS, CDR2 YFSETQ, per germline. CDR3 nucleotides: TGCGCCAGCAGCTTGGACGGCCACAATCAGCCCCAGCATTTT. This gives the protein CASSLDGHNQPQHF.

The CDR3 spells CASSHLGGPISGNTIYF. CDR3 DNA sequence: TGTGCCAGCAGCCATCTTGGGGGACCAATCTCTGGAAACACCATATATTTT. V usage is TRBV3-1 (or the pseudogene TRBV3-2) and J usage is TRBJ1-3; perhaps TRBD1 as D (5 bases). V was pared by 3 bases and J by 0 bases, with 15 bases between. The CDR3 is made up of 17 amino acids. The germline gives CDR1 LGHDT, CDR2 YNNKEL (reference sequence).

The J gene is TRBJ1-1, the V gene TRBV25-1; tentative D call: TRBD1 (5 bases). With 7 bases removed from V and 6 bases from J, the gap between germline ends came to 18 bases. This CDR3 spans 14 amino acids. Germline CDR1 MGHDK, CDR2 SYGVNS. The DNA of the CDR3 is TGTGCCAGCAATCCGGGGGGTACTACGGCTGAAGCTTTCTTT. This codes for CASNPGGTTAEAFF.

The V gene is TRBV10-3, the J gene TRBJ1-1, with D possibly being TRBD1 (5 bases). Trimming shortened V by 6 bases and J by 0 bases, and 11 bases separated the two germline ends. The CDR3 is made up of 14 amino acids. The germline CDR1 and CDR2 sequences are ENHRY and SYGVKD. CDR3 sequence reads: CAISPTGMNTEAFF. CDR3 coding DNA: TGTGCCATCAGCCCCACAGGTATGAACACTGAAGCTTTCTTT.

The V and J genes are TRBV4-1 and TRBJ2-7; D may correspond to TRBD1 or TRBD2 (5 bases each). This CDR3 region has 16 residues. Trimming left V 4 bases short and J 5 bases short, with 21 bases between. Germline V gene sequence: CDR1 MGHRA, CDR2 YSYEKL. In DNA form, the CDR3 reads TGCGCCAGCAGCCCCGGGGACGGGCCGATGGTCGACGAGCAGTACTTC. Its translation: CASSPGDGPMVDEQYF.

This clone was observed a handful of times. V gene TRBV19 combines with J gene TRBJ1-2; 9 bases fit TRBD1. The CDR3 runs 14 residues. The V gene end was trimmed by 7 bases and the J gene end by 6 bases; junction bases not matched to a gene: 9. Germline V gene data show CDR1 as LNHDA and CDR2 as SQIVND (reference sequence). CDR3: CASNFVTGGNGYTF. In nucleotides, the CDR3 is TGTGCCAGTAACTTCGTGACAGGGGGGAATGGCTACACCTTC.